This T cell receptor (beta chain) is drawn from a study of shared clonotypes between healthy human individuals. Study-level results: Larger richness was generally estimated for naive than memory subsets.

The repertoire was sequenced with immunoSEQ multiplex PCR; TCRdb's copy has only in-frame clones and lacks some. This table holds approximately 2,300,000 clones, about 90% found once. The CDR3 totals 13 residues. V lost 7 bases to trimming and J lost 3 bases; unmatched junction nucleotides: 6. Germline V gene lookup returns CDR1 SGHRS and CDR2 YFSETQ. As concerns this clone: The antigen is not known.

This chain connects TRBV5-1 to TRBJ2-5; 7 positions match TRBD1. Sequencing input: naive CD4+ T cells from PBMCs. Subset meaning: CD45RA+ positively selected. This TCR derives from a young man in good health. Some clones in this sample may be carry-over from other donors' samples. DNA for the CDR3: TGCGCCAGCCATACAGGGGATGAAGAGACCCAGTACTTC. Its protein product is CASHTGDEETQYF.